Listed below are T cell receptor beta chains from one sample, sequenced in a study of Tregs in tolerant kidney transplant recipients. No antigen has been assigned to these receptors. Method: immunoSEQ multiplex PCR; TCRdb's copy keeps in-frame clones and lacks some. The sample holds some 20,000 clones; around 71% are singletons and the top ten take 3% to 3.5%. Sequencing was done on a sample of Tregs from blood cultured with allogeneic cells. Receptor source: a human donor in good health. The CDR3 runs from the conserved cysteine through the conserved F or W. The order of the fields is J gene, clone size, V gene, D gene, CDR3 protein, CDR3 DNA. A D gene is named only where the DNA matches it firmly. Some rows mark clone size as missing; the rest say once, few, many or name a class of expanded clone.

j_gene: TRBJ1-2
abundance: -
v_gene: TRBV5-8
d_gene: TRBD1
CDR3aa: CASSLAEGAYYGYTF
CDR3nt: TGTGCCAGCAGCTTGGCGGAGGGGGCGTACTATGGCTACACCTTC

j_gene: TRBJ1-5
abundance: few
v_gene: TRBV19
d_gene: TRBD1
CDR3aa: CASSTGTGRQPQHF
CDR3nt: TGTGCCAGTAGTACCGGGACAGGGCGTCAGCCCCAGCATTTT

j_gene: TRBJ2-7
abundance: once
v_gene: TRBV6-5
d_gene: -
CDR3aa: CASSYGRRWGYEQYF
CDR3nt: TGTGCCAGCAGTTACGGACGGAGGTGGGGCTACGAGCAGTACTTC

j_gene: TRBJ1-6
abundance: once
v_gene: TRBV6-5
d_gene: TRBD1
CDR3aa: CASSATGSSALHF
CDR3nt: TGTGCCAGCAGCGCGACAGGGTCTTCTGCCCTCCACTTT

j_gene: TRBJ1-5
abundance: few
v_gene: TRBV18
d_gene: -
CDR3aa: CASSLAPGPSRGQPQHF
CDR3nt: TGTGCCAGCTCACTCGCACCGGGACCCTCACGAGGTCAGCCCCAGCATTTT

j_gene: TRBJ2-3
abundance: -
v_gene: TRBV2
d_gene: TRBD2
CDR3aa: CASSEPLAGVPTSTDTQYF
CDR3nt: TGTGCCAGCAGTGAACCCCTAGCGGGGGTCCCGACTAGCACAGATACGCAGTATTTT

j_gene: TRBJ2-5
abundance: -
v_gene: TRBV5-6
d_gene: TRBD1
CDR3aa: CASSPGQGETQYF
CDR3nt: TGTGCCAGCAGCCCAGGACAGGGGGAGACCCAGTACTTC

j_gene: TRBJ2-5
abundance: -
v_gene: TRBV27
d_gene: -
CDR3aa: CASSQTRGETQYF
CDR3nt: TGTGCCAGCAGCCAAACTAGGGGGGAGACCCAGTACTTC

j_gene: TRBJ2-7
abundance: once
v_gene: TRBV7-2
d_gene: -
CDR3aa: CASARLTAYEQYF
CDR3nt: TGTGCCAGCGCTCGACTTACCGCCTACGAGCAGTACTTC

j_gene: TRBJ2-5
abundance: few
v_gene: TRBV5-1
d_gene: TRBD2
CDR3aa: CASSSGLAGLQETQYF
CDR3nt: TGCGCCAGCAGCTCCGGACTAGCGGGCCTCCAAGAGACCCAGTACTTC

j_gene: TRBJ1-2
abundance: -
v_gene: TRBV5-4
d_gene: -
CDR3aa: CASSLVAPAGYGYTF
CDR3nt: TGTGCCAGCAGCTTGGTGGCGCCGGCGGGCTATGGCTACACCTTC